Sequencing of this TCR beta chain was carried out in a study of vaccination effects on CD4 cells after COVID-19. Study findings and constraints: Healthy vaccinees' vaccine-induced clones included only 1 of 255 cross-reacting with common cold coronaviruses. Marked contraction was observed in infection-induced and vaccine-induced clones late after vaccination.

Antigen-specific CD4+ T cells were expanded (with viral peptide pools) by the ViraFEST assay ahead of sequencing. Scientists isolated CD4+ T cells after a roughly 10-day culture period ended. Previously uninfected by SARS-CoV-2, the vaccine recipients also showed negative nucleocapsid antibodies. Cultures used around 1.8 million PBMC per well, approximately 9.5 IU/ml IL-2 and about 10 ug/ml peptides. On both days 3 and 7, half of the culture medium was replaced with IL-2 medium. Germline CDR1 is SGDLS and CDR2 is YYNGEE. V was pared by 0 bases and J by 6 bases, with 12 bases between. The CDR3 loop spans 15 amino acids. Concerning this clone itself: The target antigen is unknown.

Using immunoSEQ multiplex PCR, the repertoire was profiled, and TCRdb retains in-frame clones only, with some absent. The sample includes about 73,000 clones, approximately 74% seen only once; the top ten take about 2.9%. The sample here was CD4+ T cells from PBMCs cultured with HCoV-NL63 spike peptides, taken before COVID-19 vaccination. The TCR originated in a human donor who received a COVID-19 vaccine. The chain carries TRBV9 and TRBJ2-2, with D possibly matching TRBD2 (6 bases). This CDR3 reads CASSVGLARAGELFF. The DNA for the CDR3 is TGTGCCAGCAGCGTAGGTCTAGCGAGGGCCGGGGAGCTGTTTTTT.